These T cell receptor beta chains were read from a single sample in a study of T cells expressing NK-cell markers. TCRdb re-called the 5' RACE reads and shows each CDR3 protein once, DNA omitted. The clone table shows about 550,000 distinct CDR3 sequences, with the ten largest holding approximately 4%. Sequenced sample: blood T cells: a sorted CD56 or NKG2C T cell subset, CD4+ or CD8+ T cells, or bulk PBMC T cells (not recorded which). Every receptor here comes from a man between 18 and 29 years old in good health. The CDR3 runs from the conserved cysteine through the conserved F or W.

CDR3 protein: CASSYRTGQPEAFF
J gene: TRBJ1-1
V gene: TRBV6-5

CDR3 protein: CASSIVGGRASLRNEQFF
J gene: TRBJ2-1
V gene: TRBV19

CDR3 protein: CASSQVWASGSHEQFF
J gene: TRBJ2-1
V gene: TRBV4-3

CDR3 protein: CASSLQGTSSGNTIYF
J gene: TRBJ1-3
V gene: TRBV11-2

CDR3 protein: CASSLGIEQFF
J gene: TRBJ2-1
V gene: TRBV12-3/TRBV12-4

CDR3 protein: CASSRRHATNEKLFF
J gene: TRBJ1-4
V gene: TRBV14

CDR3 protein: CASSQEGLAGTETQYF
J gene: TRBJ2-5
V gene: TRBV4-1

CDR3 protein: CASSRLWTANTEAFF
J gene: TRBJ1-1
V gene: TRBV7-2

CDR3 protein: CASSQVKGAWETQYF
J gene: TRBJ2-5
V gene: TRBV4-1

CDR3 protein: CASSWSEVKQYF
J gene: TRBJ2-3
V gene: TRBV12-3/TRBV12-4

CDR3 protein: CASSLAGNRGYGPSTDTQYF
J gene: TRBJ2-3
V gene: TRBV7-8

CDR3 protein: CASTLGALEQFF
J gene: TRBJ2-1
V gene: TRBV12-3/TRBV12-4

CDR3 protein: CASSQTSDNYYEQYF
J gene: TRBJ2-7
V gene: TRBV4-3

CDR3 protein: CSATGLAGTLSYNEQFF
J gene: TRBJ2-1
V gene: TRBV20-1

CDR3 protein: CASSRVQGSGNTIYF
J gene: TRBJ1-3
V gene: TRBV5-5

CDR3 protein: CSAGRVSSGNTIYF
J gene: TRBJ1-3
V gene: TRBV20-1

CDR3 protein: CASSSRQWYNEQFF
J gene: TRBJ2-1
V gene: TRBV12-3/TRBV12-4

CDR3 protein: CASSLGGGAGMNQPQHF
J gene: TRBJ1-5
V gene: TRBV5-1

CDR3 protein: CAIFRVDYGYTF
J gene: TRBJ1-2
V gene: TRBV6-5

CDR3 protein: CASSGTGLAGGRSENEQFF
J gene: TRBJ2-1
V gene: TRBV5-6

CDR3 protein: CASRNQGARAETQYF
J gene: TRBJ2-5
V gene: TRBV7-6

CDR3 protein: CATSRNPPGQGAYEQYF
J gene: TRBJ2-7
V gene: TRBV15

CDR3 protein: CASSFHFYEQYF
J gene: TRBJ2-7
V gene: TRBV28

CDR3 protein: CASSRAHGQGFHYGYTF
J gene: TRBJ1-2
V gene: TRBV7-2

CDR3 protein: CASSQVTGVAPLHF
J gene: TRBJ1-6
V gene: TRBV3-1

CDR3 protein: CASRPRDRKKYSNQPQHF
J gene: TRBJ1-5
V gene: TRBV28

CDR3 protein: CASSHFGYNEQFF
J gene: TRBJ2-1
V gene: TRBV3-1

CDR3 protein: CASSRDSRSGNNSPLHF
J gene: TRBJ1-6
V gene: TRBV5-1

CDR3 protein: CASSYSIGLAGGSPEQFF
J gene: TRBJ2-1
V gene: TRBV6-5

CDR3 protein: CASLGEVITDTQYF
J gene: TRBJ2-3
V gene: TRBV2

CDR3 protein: CASSPAEETQYF
J gene: TRBJ2-5
V gene: TRBV6-2/TRBV6-3

CDR3 protein: CATSLSGGAYEQYF
J gene: TRBJ2-7
V gene: TRBV15

CDR3 protein: CSAGGELVGHTDTQYF
J gene: TRBJ2-3
V gene: TRBV20-1

CDR3 protein: CASSQVGWTGRNEQFF
J gene: TRBJ2-1
V gene: TRBV4-2

CDR3 protein: CASSPSRRTEQFF
J gene: TRBJ2-1
V gene: TRBV11-3